The clone carrying this T cell receptor (beta chain) was found once. The antigen remains unidentified. One junction end does not reproduce the germline sequence, and a read error may be involved. CDR3 length: 16 residues. The germline CDR1 and CDR2 sequences are SGHTA and FQGNSA. A single record per CDR3 protein comes from TCRdb applying MiXCR to the 5' RACE reads. The table includes a few thousand distinct CDR3 sequences, around a third detected once. Study-wide results and limits: The TCR gene usage of tumor memory CD4+ T cells clustered together with blood and lymph node memory CD4+ cells and with lymph node naive CD4+ cells.

The source is a female donor with breast cancer. Sequencing was done on a sample of naive CD4+ T cells sorted from a lymph node. Subset here: naive CD4+ T cells, CD4+CD45RA+CD25-. The V gene is TRBV7-2, the J gene TRBJ1-2, with D possibly TRBD1 on 5 matching bases. In DNA, the CDR3 is TGTGCCAGCAGCTTAGTCGGTGGGGCAGCTAACTATGGCTTCACCTTC. Encoded protein: CASSLVGGAANYGFTF.